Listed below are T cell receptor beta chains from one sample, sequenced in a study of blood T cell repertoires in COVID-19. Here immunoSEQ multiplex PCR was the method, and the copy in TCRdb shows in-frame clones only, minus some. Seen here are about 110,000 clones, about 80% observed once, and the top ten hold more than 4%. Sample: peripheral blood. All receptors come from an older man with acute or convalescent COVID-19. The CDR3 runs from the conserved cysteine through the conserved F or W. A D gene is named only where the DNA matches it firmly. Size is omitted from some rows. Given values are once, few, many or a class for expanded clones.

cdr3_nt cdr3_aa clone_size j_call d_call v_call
TGTGCCAGCAGTTACGGGCAGCAAAACACCATATATTTT CASSYGQQNTIYF - TRBJ1-3 - TRBV6-2/TRBV6-3
TGTGCCAGCAGCTTTGGAGGGATTACCGGCGAGCAGTACTTC CASSFGGITGEQYF - TRBJ2-7 - TRBV5-4
TGCAGCGTTCATGAGGGGGCAGGAGAAAAACTGTTTTTT CSVHEGAGEKLFF - TRBJ1-4 TRBD1 TRBV29-1
TGTGCCAGCAGCTCCCGGGACTACAATGAGCAGTTCTTC CASSSRDYNEQFF - TRBJ2-1 - TRBV7-3
TGCGCCAGCAGCTTCCAGGGGACCTCTGGAAACACCATATATTTT CASSFQGTSGNTIYF - TRBJ1-3 - TRBV5-1
TGTGCCAGCTCACCCAGGGAAAACACCGGGGAGCTGTTTTTT CASSPRENTGELFF - TRBJ2-2 - TRBV18
TGTGCCAGCAGCTTAGGGGCTGGGTTCACTGAAGCTTTCTTT CASSLGAGFTEAFF - TRBJ1-1 - TRBV11-2
TGTGCCAGCAGCTTGGCGGGGGGGGTGAGCACAGATACGCAGTATTTT CASSLAGGVSTDTQYF - TRBJ2-3 TRBD2 TRBV5-4
TGTGCCAGTAGTATAGATGGGAGCCTTAATGAAAAACTGTTTTTT CASSIDGSLNEKLFF - TRBJ1-4 - TRBV19
TGTGCCAGCAGTCTCAGGGGGCACGGTGGCTACACCTTC CASSLRGHGGYTF - TRBJ1-2 TRBD1 TRBV12-3/TRBV12-4
TGTGCCAGCTCACGGACAGGGGGGTCGGCTAATGAAAAACTGTTTTTT CASSRTGGSANEKLFF - TRBJ1-4 TRBD1 TRBV18
TGTGCCAGTAGTATCAGGTTCTCCGGGACAGGGGTCCCCTACGAGCAGTACTTC CASSIRFSGTGVPYEQYF - TRBJ2-7 TRBD1 TRBV19
TGTGCCAGCAGCCAATCCACTAGCGGCGCCCGCCTGGTTACGCAGTATTTT CASSQSTSGARLVTQYF - TRBJ2-3 TRBD2 TRBV3-1/TRBV3-2
TGTGCCAGCAGTTTGGGGGCGGGCGGGGAGCTGTTTTTT CASSLGAGGELFF - TRBJ2-2 - TRBV27
TGTGCCAGCAGTGACAGGGATGGAGGCAATCAGCCCCAGCATTTT CASSDRDGGNQPQHF - TRBJ1-5 TRBD1 TRBV6-6
TGTGCCAGCAGCCACGACAGGAAAGACACTGAAGCTTTCTTT CASSHDRKDTEAFF - TRBJ1-1 - TRBV7-8
TGTGCCATCAGTGAGTCCTGGACTAGCGTAGGCGAGCAGTACTTC CAISESWTSVGEQYF - TRBJ2-7 TRBD2 TRBV10-3
TGTGCCAGCAGTGACACGGCGGCAGGGGGGTCCTATAATTCACCCCTCCACTTT CASSDTAAGGSYNSPLHF few TRBJ1-6 TRBD1 TRBV6-1
TGTGCCAGCAGGGCACACGCCCGGAACACTGAAGCTTTCTTT CASRAHARNTEAFF - TRBJ1-1 - TRBV25-1
TGTGCCAGCAGCCCGCCGGGGACAGGACTCAACACTGAAGCTTTCTTT CASSPPGTGLNTEAFF - TRBJ1-1 TRBD1 TRBV7-2
TGTGCCAGCAGCTGGACTAGCGGGGGGGCGACAGATACGCAGTATTTT CASSWTSGGATDTQYF - TRBJ2-3 TRBD2 TRBV7-6
TGTGCCAGCAGCAGACGGACAGGGGATGAATATGGCTACACCTTC CASSRRTGDEYGYTF few TRBJ1-2 TRBD1 TRBV7-2
TGTGCCAGCAGTTGGGCCGACACTGAAGCTTTCTTT CASSWADTEAFF - TRBJ1-1 - TRBV12-3/TRBV12-4
TGTGCCAGTAGTCCCCGGACAGGGGGGCGGGGGACTGAAGCTTTCTTT CASSPRTGGRGTEAFF - TRBJ1-1 TRBD1 TRBV19
TGTGCCAGCAGCTTGGCGGCAGGGAAAAGGAGCTACGAGCAGTACTTC CASSLAAGKRSYEQYF - TRBJ2-7 - TRBV5-4
TGTGCCACCTACTCGGGCGGGGCCGGAGGGACCGGGGAGCTGTTTTTT CATYSGGAGGTGELFF - TRBJ2-2 - TRBV6-6
TGTGCCAGCAGAGGGACTGACTACTCCTACGAGCAGTACTTC CASRGTDYSYEQYF - TRBJ2-7 - TRBV2
TGTGCCAGCAGTTACTTAGCGGGGGCCCCTTTGAGTACCGGGGAGCTGTTTTTT CASSYLAGAPLSTGELFF - TRBJ2-2 TRBD2 TRBV6-2/TRBV6-3
TGTGCCAGCAGAGGGACTAGTGAGACCCAGTACTTC CASRGTSETQYF - TRBJ2-5 TRBD2 TRBV12-3/TRBV12-4
TGTGCCAGCAGCTTAGTTAGTGGGGGCCAAGGGGTCACAGATACGCAGTATTTT CASSLVSGGQGVTDTQYF - TRBJ2-3 - TRBV7-2
TGTGCCAGCAGTGAAGGCCACAGCTTCTCTGGAAACACCATATATTTT CASSEGHSFSGNTIYF - TRBJ1-3 - TRBV6-1
TGTGTCACTTCAATGAACACTGAAGCTTTCTTT CVTSMNTEAFF - TRBJ1-1 - TRBV28
TGTGCCATCAGTGAGTCGGAGCGGGCCAAAAGGAATTTT CAISESERAKRNF - TRBJ1-3 - TRBV10-3
TGTGCCAGCAGTTCGCGAATTTACGGGGAGGCCCAGTACTTC CASSSRIYGEAQYF - TRBJ2-5 - TRBV27
TGTGCCGCGGGTGGACAGGGTCGGCTATTCTCTGGGGCCAACGTCCTGACTTTC CAAGGQGRLFSGANVLTF few TRBJ2-6 TRBD1 TRBV3-1/TRBV3-2
TGTGCCAGTAGTTGGAGGGACGGCAATCAGCCCCAGCATTTT CASSWRDGNQPQHF few TRBJ1-5 - TRBV19
TGTGCCAGCGCCGGGACAGGGTACAATGAGCAGTTCTTC CASAGTGYNEQFF - TRBJ2-1 TRBD1 TRBV25-1
TGTGCCAGCAGTTTGGTGTCGAGGGCGGATAGCAATCAGCCCCAGCATTTT CASSLVSRADSNQPQHF - TRBJ1-5 - TRBV27
TGTGCCAGCATCCCTCGGGGGTTACCCAATCAGCCCCAGCATTTT CASIPRGLPNQPQHF - TRBJ1-5 - TRBV6-6
TGTGCCAGCTCACCTCCCGACAAGGGGCCCTACGAGCAGTACTTC CASSPPDKGPYEQYF - TRBJ2-7 - TRBV18